Below, 2 T cell receptor beta chains from the same sample are listed, as sequenced in a study of T cell responses to AZD1222 COVID-19 vaccine. Produced via immunoSEQ multiplex PCR; TCRdb's table is partial and in-frame only. Of roughly 70,000 clones in the sample, approximately 90% were seen once. Material: peripheral blood, obtained 28 days after the second dose of the MenACWY control vaccine. The source is an adult who received the MenACWY meningococcal vaccine as a control.

This clone appeared a few times. This chain uses TRBV5-1 with TRBJ1-3, with D unresolved. Germline CDR1 and CDR2: SGHRS and YFSETQ. This CDR3 is 15 amino acids long. V lost 4 bases, J lost 0 bases, and 11 bases lay in between. DNA for the CDR3: TGCGCCAGCAGCCGGGAGTCGGTCTCTGGAAACACCATATATTTT. Residues: CASSRESVSGNTIYF.

The V call is TRBV2, the J call TRBJ2-2; D remains unclear. The CDR3 is 14 residues long. V lost 7 bases to trimming and J lost 3 bases, with 12 bases between them. Germline V lookup: CDR1 SNHLY, CDR2 FYNNEI. CDR3 loop: CASKLRSYTGELFF. DNA of the CDR3: TGTGCCAGCAAATTAAGGAGTTACACCGGGGAGCTGTTTTTT.